This is a list of T cell receptor beta chains from one sample in a study of T cell responses to AZD1222 COVID-19 vaccine. Data came from immunoSEQ multiplex PCR; TCRdb stores just in-frame clones and leaves some out. The sample lists around 110,000 clones, 90% to 95% occurring once. Sequencing was performed on peripheral blood, taken on day 0 of AZD1222 vaccination. The source of these receptors is an adult in good health. The CDR3 runs from the conserved cysteine through the conserved F or W.

J: TRBJ2-5; V: TRBV2; CDR3: CASMGQGKTQYF
J: TRBJ1-3; V: TRBV10-2; CDR3: CASRGGERKGNTIYF
J: TRBJ2-5; V: TRBV27; CDR3: CASRSGLAGLETQYF
J: TRBJ1-1; V: TRBV11-1; CDR3: CASSLDTGYTEAFF
J: TRBJ2-5; V: TRBV5-4; CDR3: CASSDGRLRGTQYF
J: TRBJ1-5; V: TRBV10-3; CDR3: CAISEVPGQGSNQPQHF
J: TRBJ2-6; V: TRBV18; CDR3: CASSHGQLLTGANVLTF
J: TRBJ2-7; V: TRBV28; CDR3: CASRPTSGRGYEQYF
J: TRBJ1-1; V: TRBV15; CDR3: CATSRGGRNTEAFF
J: TRBJ2-3; V: TRBV7-8; CDR3: CASSLRPGLAAYF
J: TRBJ2-2; V: TRBV19; CDR3: CASSIGHSTGELFF
J: TRBJ2-7; V: TRBV28; CDR3: CASNHNQGTYEQYF
J: TRBJ1-5; V: TRBV11-2; CDR3: CASSLDRKQPQHF
J: TRBJ2-2; V: TRBV18; CDR3: CASSPLGELFF
J: TRBJ2-7; V: TRBV5-5; CDR3: CASSLAKLAGHKFSTYEQYF
J: TRBJ2-5; V: TRBV7-6; CDR3: CASSLTLGDQETQYF
J: TRBJ1-4; V: TRBV7-9; CDR3: CASSRTGAGEKLFF
J: TRBJ1-2; V: TRBV28; CDR3: CASGDGYGYTF
J: TRBJ2-1; V: TRBV4-1; CDR3: CASSHYDAGEQFF
J: TRBJ1-2; V: TRBV6-5; CDR3: CASRADRYYGYTF
J: TRBJ1-4; V: TRBV15; CDR3: CATSMLPGQGAPGEYF
J: TRBJ2-7; V: TRBV3-1/TRBV3-2; CDR3: CASSPRGTSYEQYF
J: TRBJ1-3; V: TRBV29-1; CDR3: CSALSGNTIYF
J: TRBJ2-7; V: TRBV28; CDR3: CASSLYLGLIGEQYF
J: TRBJ2-5; V: TRBV2; CDR3: CASSVGTGGGETQYF
J: TRBJ1-1; V: TRBV15; CDR3: CATSRAFLQGSRAEAFF
J: TRBJ1-5; V: TRBV19; CDR3: CASSIEVQGVGPQHF
J: TRBJ2-5; V: TRBV6-5; CDR3: CASRSVSGRASTQYF
J: TRBJ1-4; V: TRBV7-9; CDR3: CASSSQEKLFF
J: TRBJ1-1; V: TRBV7-3; CDR3: CASSLEGWYMNTEAFF
J: TRBJ2-2; V: TRBV27; CDR3: CASTGMTGELFF
J: TRBJ2-1; V: TRBV3-1/TRBV3-2; CDR3: CASSQVGRVYNEQFF
J: TRBJ1-4; V: TRBV5-1; CDR3: CASMSQGNEKLFF
J: TRBJ1-1; V: TRBV14; CDR3: CASSLLGGNTEAFF
J: TRBJ2-7; V: TRBV27; CDR3: CANSLFLGGRAYEQYF
J: TRBJ2-1; V: TRBV21-1; CDR3: CAIRVKGRQFF
J: TRBJ1-4; V: TRBV11-2; CDR3: CASSAYFNEKLFF
J: TRBJ1-4; V: TRBV5-1; CDR3: CASSLTPVPAEKLFF
J: TRBJ1-1; V: TRBV7-9; CDR3: CASSQLNEVAFF
J: TRBJ2-1; V: TRBV5-1; CDR3: CASSSGLAGGRGDEQFF
J: TRBJ1-2; V: TRBV15; CDR3: CATSRGYDDYGYTF